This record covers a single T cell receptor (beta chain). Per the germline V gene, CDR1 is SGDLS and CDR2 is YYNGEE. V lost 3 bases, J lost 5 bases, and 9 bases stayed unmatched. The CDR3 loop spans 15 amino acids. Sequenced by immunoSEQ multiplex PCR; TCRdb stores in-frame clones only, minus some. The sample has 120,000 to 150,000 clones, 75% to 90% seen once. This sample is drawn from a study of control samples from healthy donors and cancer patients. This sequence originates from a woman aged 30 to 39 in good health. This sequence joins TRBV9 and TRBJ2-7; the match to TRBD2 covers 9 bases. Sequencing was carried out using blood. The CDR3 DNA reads TGTGCCAGCAGCGGCCCCGGGACTAGCAGGCACGAGCAGTACTTC. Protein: CASSGPGTSRHEQYF.